This T cell receptor beta chain was sequenced for a study of cytomegalovirus exposure and HLA in healthy donors. General study points: Productive rates of about 87% or about 30% were seen for most TCR beta V segments in an earlier analysis.

With regard to this clone: What it binds is not known.

CDR3 length: 16 amino acids. Trimming stripped 3 bases from V and 0 bases from J, with 14 bases between. Germline lookup yields CDR1 MNHEY and CDR2 SMNVEV (reference sequence). 60 Vbeta and 13 Jbeta primers were used in PCR. Here immunoSEQ multiplex PCR was the method, and the copy in TCRdb shows in-frame clones only, minus some. The sample includes some 190,000 clones, about four fifths seen only once; the top ten take approximately 2.1%. V gene TRBV27 combines with J gene TRBJ1-2; D is unresolved. Sequenced input: PBMCs. The sequence was collected from a woman between 25 and 40 years old in good health and CMV-seronegative. CDR3 in DNA: TGTGCCAGCAGTTTCGTATCTGGTTCAGCTAACTATGGCTACACCTTC. Translated: CASSFVSGSANYGYTF.